This TCR beta chain was sequenced during a study of tumor and adjacent non-tumor tissue in lung cancer. RNA was extracted from bulk tissue without any cell sorting. This non-tumor lung sample came from over 3 cm beyond the tumor edge. Chemotherapy-naive patients with new lung cancer underwent thoracic surgery in China, August–late 2014. This clonotype was seen only once. The antigen is not known. This may come from a read error, since a much larger clone is one base off. Study conclusions and caveats: Significantly higher TCR diversity was found in tumor than normal lung.

Three rounds of nested PCR, following a modified ARM-PCR protocol, produced the TCRbeta library. TCRdb re-called the multiplex PCR reads with MiXCR, one entry per CDR3 protein. The data show almost 75,000 distinct CDR3 sequences, around 70% seen once. The germline V and J ends were trimmed by 7 bases and 4 bases, with 16 bases remaining between them. Germline CDR1 is SGHVS and CDR2 is FQNEAQ. The CDR3 runs 15 residues. This receptor was taken from a woman aged 50 to 60 with non-small cell lung cancer. Sample: distant non-tumor lung tissue. The V call is TRBV7-8, the J call TRBJ2-2; a possible D gene is TRBD1 (6 bases). The CDR3 spells CASNSQGGGTGELFF. CDR3 bases: TGTGCCAGCAACTCACAGGGCGGTGGCACCGGGGAGCTGTTTTTT.